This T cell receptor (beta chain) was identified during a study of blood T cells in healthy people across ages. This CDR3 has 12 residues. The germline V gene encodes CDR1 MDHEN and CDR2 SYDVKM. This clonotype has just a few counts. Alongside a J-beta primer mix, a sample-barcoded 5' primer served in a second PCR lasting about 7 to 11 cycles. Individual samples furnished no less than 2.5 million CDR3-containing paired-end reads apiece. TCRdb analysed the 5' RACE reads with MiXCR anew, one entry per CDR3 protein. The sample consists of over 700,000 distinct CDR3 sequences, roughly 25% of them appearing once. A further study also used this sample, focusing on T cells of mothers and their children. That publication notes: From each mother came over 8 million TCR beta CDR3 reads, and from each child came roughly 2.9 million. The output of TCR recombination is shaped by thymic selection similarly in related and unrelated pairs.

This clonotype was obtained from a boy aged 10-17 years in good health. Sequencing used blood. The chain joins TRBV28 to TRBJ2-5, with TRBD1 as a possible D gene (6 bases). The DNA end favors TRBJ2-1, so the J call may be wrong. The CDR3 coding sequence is TGTGCCAGCAGACACAGGGAGTCTGAGCAGTTCTTC. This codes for CASRHRESEQFF.